The clone carrying this TCR beta chain was seen only a few times. Its antigen remains unidentified. This entry comes from a study of beta chain features in type 1 diabetes. The sequenced template was cDNA made from the entire isolated RNA. Naive, central memory and regulatory T cell samples produced a mean of roughly 3.9 million reads. Sequenced by immunoSEQ multiplex PCR; TCRdb stores in-frame clones only, minus some. The sample lists 150,000 to 200,000 clones, approximately 8.7% occurring once. Findings and limits, study-wide: Moderately but significantly shorter TCRB CDR3s were found in Type 1 diabetes patients in all four CD4+ subsets. The VDJ junctions of type 1 diabetes patients carried fewer insertions and more deletions.

The source is a woman in her 30s with type 1 diabetes. The sequenced sample consisted of central memory CD4+ T cells from blood.

The CDR3 here is CSVERLWDRVKICHEQYF. The CDR3 coding sequence is TGCAGCGTTGAACGTTTATGGGACAGGGTCAAAATTTGTCACGAGCAGTACTTC. The chain couples TRBV29-1 to TRBJ2-7; the match to TRBD1 covers 9 bases. Germline V lookup: CDR1 SQVTM, CDR2 ANQGSEA. The CDR3 spans 18 residues. The V gene end was trimmed by 2 bases and the J gene end by 5 bases; junction bases not matched to a gene: 19.